Each of the 10 T cell receptor beta chains below was sequenced from the same sample in a study of cytomegalovirus exposure and HLA in healthy donors (TCRdb year 2017). The library was prepared using the immunoSEQ multiplex PCR assay. A mixture of 60 forward primers for TCR Vbeta segments and 13 reverse primers for TCR Jbeta segments was used in the multiplex PCR. TCRdb obtained this table from immuneACCESS and retained in-frame rearrangements with V and J assigned. These tables miss some clones; where compared with another copy, unresolved V genes account for less than half of the shortfall, and the remainder is unexplained. Here the sample has about 180,000 clones; around 80% occur a single time. 1.2% to 1.5% of the sample lies in the top ten. The sequencing input was PBMCs. These receptors were taken from a girl aged 10-17 years in good health and CMV-seropositive.

The V gene is TRBV6-6, the J gene TRBJ1-2; perhaps TRBD1 as D (5 bases). The CDR3 length is 9 residues. V was clipped by 10 bases and J by 6 bases, with 6 bases between them. Germline V gives CDR1 MNHNY, CDR2 SVGAGI (reference sequence). CDR3 sequence: CATGDGYTF. The CDR3 DNA sequence: TGTGCCACGGGGGATGGCTACACCTTC.

The chain has TRBV6-1 and TRBJ1-4; TRBD1 is a possible D gene (6 bases). V was clipped by 4 bases and J by 3 bases, with 15 bases between them. This CDR3 has 16 amino acids. The germline gives CDR1 MNHNS, CDR2 SASEGT. CDR3: CASSGAGAWANEKLFF. Here the CDR3 DNA reads TGTGCCAGCAGTGGGGCAGGGGCCTGGGCTAATGAAAAACTGTTTTTT.

The chain employs TRBV18 and TRBJ2-3; TRBD2 might be the D (5 bases). The ends were cut back, 6 bases at V and 4 bases at J, with 17 bases in the middle. The CDR3 extends over 15 amino acids. CDR1 and CDR2 from the germline V gene are KGHSH and LQKENI. The CDR3 is CASSPTSSRPDTQYF. DNA for the CDR3: TGTGCCAGCTCCCCTACTAGTTCCCGACCAGATACGCAGTATTTT.

The chain recombines TRBV18 with TRBJ2-7; TRBD1 is a possible D gene (6 bases). The CDR3 runs to 16 residues. The germline gives CDR1 KGHSH, CDR2 LQKENI. The ends were cut back, 2 bases at V and 2 bases at J, with 16 bases in the middle. CDR3 sequence reads: CASSPFTGRSTYEQYF. CDR3 nucleotides: TGTGCCAGCTCACCATTTACAGGGAGATCTACCTACGAGCAGTACTTC.

This chain links TRBV28 with TRBJ2-3, with 14 bases lining up with TRBD2. Germline lookup yields CDR1 MDHEN and CDR2 SYDVKM. CDR3 length: 18 residues. V dropped 4 bases and J dropped 0; count of bases not matched to a gene: 6. The CDR3 here is CASSSGTSGRGSTDTQYF. CDR3 nucleotide sequence: TGTGCCAGCAGTTCCGGGACTAGCGGGAGAGGTAGCACAGATACGCAGTATTTT.

The chain is built from TRBV27 and TRBJ2-5; possibly TRBD1 for D (5 bases). CDR3 length equals 15 residues. Trimming stripped 1 base from V and 4 bases from J, with 13 bases between. CDR1 and CDR2 from the germline V gene are MNHEY and SMNVEV (reference sequence). As DNA, the CDR3 is TGTGCCAGCAGTTTATGGGGCGAAAAGGGAGAGACCCAGTACTTC. Translation gives CASSLWGEKGETQYF.

The chain has TRBV10-3 and TRBJ1-2, with 8 bases identical to TRBD1. CDR1 and CDR2 (germline): ENHRY, SYGVKD. The CDR3 is 17 residues long. J was trimmed by 4 bases and V by 0 bases; bases with no gene match: 10. In DNA, the CDR3 is TGTGCCATCAGTGAGTCTGCGGGACAGGTCGTAATCTATGGCTACACCTTC. Encoded protein: CAISESAGQVVIYGYTF.

The V gene is TRBV10-2, the J gene TRBJ2-3; tentatively, D is TRBD1 (5 bases). V dropped 2 bases and J dropped 3 bases, with 12 bases sitting between them. Looked up from germline, CDR1 is WSHSY and CDR2 is SAAADI. This CDR3 has 15 residues. This chain's CDR3 is CASSEAGIVTDTQYF. CDR3 coding DNA: TGCGCCAGCAGTGAGGCAGGGATTGTGACAGATACGCAGTATTTT.

The chain recombines TRBV7-9 with TRBJ2-3; D ambiguous. This CDR3 is 14 amino acids long. With 5 bases removed from V and 6 bases from J, the gap between germline ends came to 15 bases. Germline lookup yields CDR1 SEHNR and CDR2 FQNEAQ (reference sequence). The CDR3 sequence: CASSPRKSTDTQYF. Here the CDR3 DNA reads TGTGCCAGCAGCCCCCGTAAGTCTACGGATACGCAGTATTTT.

The V call is TRBV6-5, the J call TRBJ2-3; D is ambiguous. CDR1 is MNHEY, CDR2 SVGAGI, per germline. This CDR3 has 15 amino acids. Trimming took off 2 bases at V and 0 bases at J, with 9 bases between the two ends. The CDR3, as DNA: TGTGCCAGCAGTTACCTGTCTCCTAGCACAGATACGCAGTATTTT. Amino acids: CASSYLSPSTDTQYF.